The sequence of this TCR beta chain was determined in a study of cytomegalovirus exposure and HLA in healthy donors. The PCR employed 60 Vbeta primers together with 13 Jbeta primers. Libraries were prepared by immunoSEQ multiplex PCR; TCRdb keeps only in-frame clonotypes and omits some of them. The sample consists of 95,000 to 150,000 clones, 80% to 85% of them appearing once. Nominally healthy donors were sampled, though unrecorded immune exposures were likely. Germline CDR1 and CDR2: LNHDA and SQIVND (reference sequence). V was cut by 7 bases and J by 1 base, with 11 bases left in between. The CDR3 runs to 13 residues. General observations from the study: Data from an earlier analysis indicated that most TCR beta V segments were productive either about 90% or about 30% of the time.

A word on this clone: The antigen remains unidentified.

The chain has TRBV19 and TRBJ2-7, with a weak D call TRBD2 (5 bases). Input material: PBMCs. The sequence came from a man aged 30-40 years in good health and CMV-seronegative. CDR3 loop: CASKASGSYEQYF. CDR3 sequence (DNA): TGTGCCAGTAAGGCTTCGGGATCCTACGAGCAGTACTTC.